The present T cell receptor (beta chain) was sequenced within a study of shared clonotypes between healthy human individuals. Study-level results: Larger estimated richness was generally seen in naive subsets than in memory subsets.

Naive CD4+ cells were CD45RA-selected; the remaining cells were memory. Germline V gene lookup returns CDR1 SGHKS and CDR2 YYEKEE (reference sequence). Trimming pared 0 bases from V and 7 bases from J, leaving 20 bases between. This CDR3 has 17 residues. TCRdb's copy holds only in-frame clones and misses some; the assay was immunoSEQ multiplex PCR. The data contain a few million clones, approximately 94% of them singletons. As regards this clone: No antigen is known for it.

Material: naive CD4+ T cells sorted from blood. Subset reported: CD45RA+ positively selected. The TCR sequence derives from a man aged 18 to 29 in good health. V usage is TRBV5-5 and J usage is TRBJ2-1; tentatively, D is TRBD2 (6 bases). This chain's CDR3 is CASSLEFRRVSGNEQFF. CDR3 nucleotide sequence: TGTGCCAGCAGCTTGGAGTTTCGGAGGGTATCTGGAAATGAGCAGTTCTTC. The full variable domain, its missing parts supplied by reference TRBV5-5 and TRBJ2-1, is DAGVTQSPTHLIKTRGQQVTLRCSPISGHKSVSWYQQVLGQGPQFIFQYYEKEERGRGNFPDRFSARQFPNYSSELNVNALLLGDSALYLCASSLEFRRVSGNEQFFGPGTRLTVL.